The 20 T cell receptor beta chains below were found in one sample sequenced in a study of blood T cell repertoires in COVID-19 (dated by TCRdb to the early 2020s). Libraries came from the immunoSEQ multiplex PCR assay. As stored in TCRdb, this immuneACCESS dataset retains in-frame rearrangements with V and J assigned. A fraction of the clones does not appear; measured against another copy, unresolved V genes explain less than half of the discrepancy, and the remainder lacks a known reason. The sample yields about 69,000 clones; roughly 80% were counted once. The ten biggest clones cover more than 15% of the sample. The sequenced sample was peripheral blood. These receptors were taken from a man in his fifties or sixties with acute or convalescent COVID-19.

The chain links TRBV6-5 to TRBJ1-1; D is unclear. Trimming removed 6 bases from V and 1 base from J, with 9 bases in between. This CDR3 is built from 13 residues. CDR1 is MNHEY, CDR2 SVGAGI, per germline. The CDR3 bases are TGTGCCAGCAGAACACAAACGAACACTGAAGCTTTCTTT. Amino acid sequence: CASRTQTNTEAFF.

This clone was found a few times. This specimen includes other DNA sequences encoding the same CDR3. This chain connects TRBV14 to TRBJ2-5, with TRBD1 matching 8 bases. V dropped 4 bases and J dropped 2; count of bases not matched to a gene: 3. The CDR3 runs to 14 residues. Germline V CDR1 and CDR2: SGHDN, FVKESK. CDR3 sequence reads: CASSRNRGQETQYF. For the CDR3, the DNA is TGTGCCAGCAGCCGGAACAGGGGGCAAGAGACCCAGTACTTC.

The chain joins TRBV2 to TRBJ2-7, with TRBD1 matching over 7 bases. CDR3 length: 13 amino acids. Looked up from germline, CDR1 is SNHLY and CDR2 is FYNNEI. Trimming cost V 5 bases and J 4 bases; bases outside gene matches: 5. CDR3 sequence (DNA): TGTGCCAGCAGTCTCAGGGGGTTGTACGAGCAGTACTTC. This sequence encodes CASSLRGLYEQYF.

The V gene is TRBV6-2 or TRBV6-3, the J gene TRBJ2-3; 9 bases align to TRBD2. The ends lost 6 bases at V and 1 base at J; junction bases unmatched: 8. The CDR3 totals 16 residues. From germline, CDR1 is MNHEY and CDR2 SVGEGT. The CDR3 sequence is CASSTGTSYGTDTQYF. The CDR3 bases are TGTGCCAGCAGCACCGGGACTAGCTATGGCACAGATACGCAGTATTTT.

The rearrangement uses TRBV27 and TRBJ2-2; TRBD1 matches at 7 bases. This CDR3 comprises 13 residues. In germline, CDR1 is MNHEY, CDR2 SMNVEV (reference sequence). After removal of 8 bases from V and 0 bases from J, the junction contained 0 bases not matched to a gene. The DNA of the CDR3 is TGTGCCAGCCAGGGGGCGAACACCGGGGAGCTGTTTTTT. It yields the protein CASQGANTGELFF.

This chain connects TRBV7-2 to TRBJ2-3; 8 nucleotides agree with TRBD2. Germline lookup yields CDR1 SGHTA and CDR2 FQGNSA. The junction had 2 bases not matched to a gene; V was cut back by 5 bases and J by 1 base. CDR3 length equals 14 residues. CDR3 region: CASSRGGGTDTQYF. CDR3 DNA: TGTGCCAGCAGCCGGGGGGGCGGCACAGATACGCAGTATTTT.

The V and J genes are TRBV19 and TRBJ2-1, with 8 bases matching TRBD2. This CDR3 is 15 amino acids long. Trimming at V came to 6 bases and at J to 1 base, leaving 5 bases not matched to a gene. CDR1 LNHDA and CDR2 SQIVND come from the germline V gene (reference sequence). DNA of the CDR3: TGTGCCAGTAGACTAGCGGAACTTTCCTACAATGAGCAGTTCTTC. Protein product: CASRLAELSYNEQFF.

The chain is built from TRBV3-1 (or the pseudogene TRBV3-2) and TRBJ1-2; D remains unclear. From germline, CDR1 is LGHDT and CDR2 YNNKEL (reference sequence). The CDR3 loop spans 14 amino acids. Trimming shortened V by 1 base and J by 4 bases, and 10 bases separated the two germline ends. CDR3 amino acids: CASSQVISGYGYTF. As DNA, the CDR3 is TGTGCCAGCAGCCAAGTGATCTCCGGCTATGGCTACACCTTC.

The chain uses TRBV11-1 and TRBJ2-7, with D tentatively TRBD2 (6 bases). Germline V CDR1 and CDR2: SGHAT, FQDESV (reference sequence). There are 14 residues in the CDR3. V shed 2 bases and J shed 1 base, with 9 bases lying between them. Here the CDR3 reads CASSLWGVSYEQYF. The CDR3 nucleotides are TGTGCCAGCAGCTTATGGGGGGTGTCCTACGAGCAGTACTTC.

This chain uses TRBV4-2 with TRBJ1-6; 8 bases align to TRBD1. CDR3 length: 15 amino acids. Germline assignment: CDR1 LGHNA and CDR2 YNFKEQ. Trimming cost V 4 bases and J 9 bases; bases outside gene matches: 8. CDR3: CASSPGTGDSSPLHF. The CDR3 bases are TGTGCCAGCAGCCCGGGGACAGGAGATAGTTCACCCCTCCACTTT.

The chain has TRBV7-2 and TRBJ2-4; 8 bases align to TRBD1. The CDR3 is 16 amino acids. The germline V gene encodes CDR1 SGHTA and CDR2 FQGNSA. V shed 5 bases and J 4 bases; nucleotides not matched to a gene: 10. CDR3 residues: CASSPAQTGAKNIQYF. The DNA for the CDR3 is TGTGCCAGCAGCCCCGCCCAGACAGGGGCTAAAAACATTCAGTACTTC.

The J gene is TRBJ1-2, the V gene TRBV29-1, with TRBD1 identical over 7 bases. Germline assignment: CDR1 SQVTM and CDR2 ANQGSEA. The CDR3 sequence is 12 residues long. With 7 bases clipped from V and 2 bases from J, the junction kept 4 bases outside the gene matches. The CDR3 bases are TGCAGCGCAAAGACAGGGAACTATGGCTACACCTTC. Translating gives CSAKTGNYGYTF.

This chain uses TRBV5-1 with TRBJ1-5; 9 bases are a match to TRBD1. The germline CDR1 and CDR2 sequences are SGHRS and YFSETQ. V trimming: 3 bases; J trimming: 4 bases; junction bases outside the gene matches: 5. The CDR3 is 15 residues long. This CDR3 is CASSYGQGRNQPQHF. DNA of the CDR3: TGCGCCAGCAGCTACGGACAGGGGCGGAATCAGCCCCAGCATTTT.

The V call is TRBV4-1, the J call TRBJ2-7; no reliable D call. With 1 base removed from V and 2 bases from J, the gap between germline ends came to 18 bases. Germline V gene lookup returns CDR1 MGHRA and CDR2 YSYEKL. The CDR3 length is 17 residues. CDR3 DNA sequence: TGCGCCAGCAGCCAAGGATTAAGGCTTGTAGCTACCTACGAGCAGTACTTC. Encoded protein: CASSQGLRLVATYEQYF.

This clone has just one count. The genes are TRBV25-1 and TRBJ1-2; D call uncertain. CDR1 and CDR2 (germline): MGHDK, SYGVNS. V dropped 6 bases and J dropped 0 bases, with 11 bases sitting between them. The CDR3 runs to 14 residues. DNA of the CDR3: TGTGCCAGCAGCTCAGGAACACCTAACTATGGCTACACCTTC. Protein sequence: CASSSGTPNYGYTF.

The table lists this clone with a few counts. This sequence joins TRBV4-1 and TRBJ1-2, with 8 positions matching TRBD1. The CDR3 length is 14 residues. J gave up 8 bases and V 2 bases, and 7 bases lay outside the gene matches. The germline CDR1 and CDR2 sequences are MGHRA and YSYEKL. CDR3 bases: TGCGCCAGCAGCCAATGGGAGACAGGGGACGGCTACACCTTC. Translating gives CASSQWETGDGYTF.

The chain joins TRBV27 to TRBJ2-7; 9 bases match TRBD1. V lost 2 bases to trimming and J lost 6 bases; unmatched junction nucleotides: 8. The CDR3 covers 15 residues. The germline CDR1 and CDR2 sequences are MNHEY and SMNVEV (reference sequence). The CDR3 DNA follows: TGTGCCAGCAGTTTACCGGGACAGGGAAAGTCCGAGCAGTACTTC. Protein sequence: CASSLPGQGKSEQYF.

The V call is TRBV9, the J call TRBJ2-7, with D unresolved. V was clipped by 1 base and J by 0 bases, with 8 bases between them. The CDR3 is 14 residues long. CDR1 is SGDLS and CDR2 is YYNGEE in the germline V gene. CDR3 residues: CASSVSPSSYEQYF. The CDR3 DNA reads as TGTGCCAGCAGCGTATCGCCGAGCTCCTACGAGCAGTACTTC.

This clone was seen a single time. The chain employs TRBV18 and TRBJ1-3; D gene uncertain. From germline, CDR1 is KGHSH and CDR2 LQKENI. Between the trimmed V and J ends, which lost 5 bases and 0 bases, there was a span of 11 bases. The CDR3 runs to 15 residues. The CDR3 DNA reads as TGTGCCAGCTCATTACGGACTAGCTCTGGAAACACCATATATTTT. Translation gives CASSLRTSSGNTIYF.

This clone has a handful of counts. The chain links TRBV29-1 to TRBJ2-7; tentative D call: TRBD1 (6 bases). This CDR3 comprises 14 residues. Per germline, CDR1 SQVTM and CDR2 ANQGSEA. The V and J ends lost 4 bases and 1 base respectively, with 14 bases between them. The DNA of the CDR3 is TGCAGCGTTGGGCAGGGGCCCCCTTCCTACGAGCAGTACTTC. Its protein product is CSVGQGPPSYEQYF.